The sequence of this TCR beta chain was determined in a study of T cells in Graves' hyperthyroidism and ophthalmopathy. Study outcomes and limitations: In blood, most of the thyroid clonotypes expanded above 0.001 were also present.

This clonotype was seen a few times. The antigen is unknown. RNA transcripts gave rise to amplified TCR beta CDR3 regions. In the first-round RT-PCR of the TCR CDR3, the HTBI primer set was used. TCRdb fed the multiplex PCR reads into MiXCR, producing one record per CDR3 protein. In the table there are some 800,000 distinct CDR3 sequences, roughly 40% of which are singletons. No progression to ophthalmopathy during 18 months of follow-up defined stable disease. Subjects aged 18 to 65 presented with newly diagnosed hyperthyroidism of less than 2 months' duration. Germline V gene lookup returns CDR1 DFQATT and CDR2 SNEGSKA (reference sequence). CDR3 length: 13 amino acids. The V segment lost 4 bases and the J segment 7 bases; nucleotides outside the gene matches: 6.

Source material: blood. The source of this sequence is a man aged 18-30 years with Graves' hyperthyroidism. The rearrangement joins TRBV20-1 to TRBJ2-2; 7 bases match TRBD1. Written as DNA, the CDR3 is TGCAGTGCTAACAGGGGAAGGGACGGGGAGCTGTTTTTT. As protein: CSANRGRDGELFF.